The 26 T cell receptor beta chains reported below all come from one sample, sequenced in a study of immune heterogeneity within non-small cell lung tumors. Bulk tumor genomic DNA served as template, at about 600 ng per sample. Surgery yielded several widely spaced biopsies per primary tumor. Samples came from untreated patients having curative surgery for newly diagnosed non-small cell lung cancer. Multiplex PCR relied on 32 V and 13 J primers to amplify TCR beta CDR3. TCRdb itself ran the multiplex PCR reads through MiXCR, one entry per CDR3 protein. The top ten hold 27% of the sample, which has 9,500 or so distinct CDR3 sequences, around a quarter seen once. The sample taken for sequencing was lung tumor tissue. Receptors were obtained from a woman between 50 and 59 years old with non-small cell lung cancer.

In its sample, this clonotype is medium-sized. This sequence joins TRBV30 and TRBJ1-6; TRBD1 might be the D (6 bases). The V gene's germline CDR1 is GTSNPN and CDR2 SVGIG (reference sequence). There are 10 residues in the CDR3. The V end lost 3 bases, the J end lost 15 bases, and 9 bases lay between the germline ends. The CDR3 DNA sequence: TGTGCCTGGAGCAGGGGCGACCTCCACTTT. This translates into CAWSRGDLHF.

The table lists this clonotype with many counts. The V call is TRBV7-9, the J call TRBJ2-3; maybe TRBD1 (6 bases). The CDR3 loop spans 16 amino acids. V gave up 2 bases and J gave up 5 bases, with 17 bases separating them. CDR1 is SEHNR, CDR2 FQNEAQ, per germline (reference sequence). The DNA for the CDR3 is TGTGCCAGCAGCTTACCTGGGGACAAAGTGGAAGATACGCAGTATTTT. Translation: CASSLPGDKVEDTQYF.

This clonotype was counted many times. The rearrangement uses TRBV5-6 and TRBJ1-2, with D perhaps TRBD1 (5 bases). The V and J ends lost 5 bases and 5 bases respectively, with 19 bases between them. Germline V gene sequence: CDR1 SGHDT, CDR2 YYEEEE. The CDR3 contains 15 residues. The chain's CDR3 is CASRRGYTGLYGYTF. DNA for the CDR3: TGTGCCAGCAGAAGGGGTTATACAGGCCTTTATGGCTACACCTTC. Based on the CDR3 plus reference TRBV5-6 and TRBJ1-2, the full variable domain is DAGVTQSPTHLIKTRGQQVTLRCSPKSGHDTVSWYQQALGQGPQFIFQYYEEEERQRGNFPDRFSGHQFPNYSSELNVNALLLGDSALYLCASRRGYTGLYGYTFGSGTRLTVV.

Many counts were recorded for this clonotype. This chain connects TRBV20-1 to TRBJ2-6; 7 bases map to TRBD1. V shed 7 bases and J 2 bases; nucleotides not matched to a gene: 5. This CDR3 region has 14 residues. Germline assignment: CDR1 DFQATT and CDR2 SNEGSKA (reference sequence). CDR3 region: CSGGTGAGANVLTF. For the CDR3, the DNA is TGCAGTGGGGGAACAGGGGCTGGGGCCAACGTCCTGACTTTC.

This clonotype has a count of ten or more. The chain employs TRBV30 and TRBJ2-3; TRBD1 or TRBD2 may be the D gene (5 bases each). The CDR3 sequence is 15 residues long. The V end was cut by 1 base, the J end by 1 base, with 12 bases between. CDR1 and CDR2 (germline): GTSNPN, SVGIG (reference sequence). Written as DNA, the CDR3 is TGTGCCTGGAGTGGTGTATTGGGGGGCACAGATACGCAGTATTTT. It translates to CAWSGVLGGTDTQYF.

By frequency in the sample, this clonotype is medium-sized. The chain carries TRBV19 and TRBJ2-1, with 13 bases identical to TRBD2. Germline CDR1 and CDR2: LNHDA and SQIVND (reference sequence). Losses at the gene ends were 4 bases for V and 0 bases for J; bases not matched to a gene: 9. This CDR3 has 19 amino acids. CDR3 loop: CASSTLRGLAGPSYNEQFF. CDR3 nucleotide sequence: TGTGCCAGTAGTACGCTAAGGGGACTAGCGGGACCCTCCTACAATGAGCAGTTCTTC.

Comment on this clonotype: This CDR3 fails to terminate in the conserved phenylalanine or tryptophan, so it likely reflects a read error. It is unclear where the CDR3 begins or ends on the DNA, so no DNA is shown, and the CDR3 is as TCRdb lists it. This chain connects TRBV28 to TRBJ2-3; the DNA was not compared with TRBD1, the D call given in the table. The CDR3 has 16 residues if both end residues are counted. Looked up from germline, CDR1 is MDHEN and CDR2 is SYDVKM. CDR3 sequence: CASSLPYPVYEQYFGA.

In this sample, this clonotype turned up many times. The chain combines TRBV18 with TRBJ2-7; TRBD2 is a possible D gene (6 bases). The CDR3 has 13 residues. Trimming stripped 0 bases from V and 6 bases from J, with 9 bases between. Germline loops: CDR1 KGHSH, CDR2 LQKENI. CDR3 coding DNA: TGTGCCAGCTCACCACCCGCGGGGCCCGAGCAGTACTTC. It encodes CASSPPAGPEQYF. Full variable domain (rest looked up from reference TRBV18 and TRBJ2-7): NAGVMQNPRHLVRRRGQEARLRCSPMKGHSHVYWYRQLPEEGLKFMVYLQKENIIDESGMPKERFSAEFPKEGPSILRIQQVVRGDSAAYFCASSPPAGPEQYFGPGTRLTVT.

In its sample, this clonotype was seen many times. The chain combines TRBV18 with TRBJ2-3; 8 bases map to TRBD2. The CDR3 is 15 residues long. The germline gives CDR1 KGHSH, CDR2 LQKENI. With 3 bases clipped from V and 6 bases from J, the junction kept 8 bases outside the gene matches. The CDR3 protein is CASSPGLVIQDTQYF. The CDR3 nucleotides read TGTGCCAGCTCACCGGGACTAGTAATCCAGGATACGCAGTATTTT.

This chain links TRBV7-2 with TRBJ2-4, with a possible D match to TRBD2 (6 bases). This CDR3 has 15 residues. Trimming took off 1 base at V and 2 bases at J, with 9 bases between the two ends. Germline V lookup: CDR1 SGHTA, CDR2 FQGNSA. CDR3 loop: CASSLVGGTKNIQYF. The CDR3 DNA sequence: TGTGCCAGCAGCTTAGTCGGGGGAACCAAAAACATTCAGTACTTC.

Comment on this clonotype: This may be a read error, as it is one base from a much larger clone. The rearrangement joins TRBV10-3 to TRBJ2-7, with TRBD2 matching 12 bases. CDR3 length equals 15 residues. Germline V CDR1 and CDR2: ENHRY, SYGVKD. With V trimmed by 5 bases and J by 2 bases, 4 bases remained unmatched. The CDR3: CAISLPSGGAYEQYF. In DNA, the CDR3 is TGTGCCATCAGTCTCCCTAGCGGGGGGGCCTACGAGCAGTACTTC.

This clonotype was observed at least ten times. The chain combines TRBV9 with TRBJ2-7, with D uncertain. V was trimmed by 7 bases and J by 2 bases, leaving 16 bases between them. Germline CDR1 is SGDLS and CDR2 is YYNGEE. This CDR3 has 14 residues. CDR3 sequence reads: CASSYGLPPYEQYF. The CDR3 DNA reads as TGTGCCAGCTCTTACGGGCTGCCCCCCTACGAGCAGTACTTC.

There are a few counts of this clonotype. The J gene is TRBJ2-2, the V gene TRBV9; TRBD1 might be the D (6 bases). V lost 3 bases, J lost 0 bases, and 12 bases lay in between. The CDR3 is made up of 16 amino acids. Germline V CDR1 and CDR2: SGDLS, YYNGEE. The CDR3 here is CASSDSTGPNTGELFF. DNA of the CDR3: TGTGCCAGCAGCGATTCTACAGGGCCGAACACCGGGGAGCTGTTTTTT.

This clonotype was seen a single time. This sequence joins TRBV6-1 and TRBJ1-5, with TRBD1 matching 7 bases. The V and J ends lost 6 bases and 6 bases, in that order; junction bases with no gene match: 20. This CDR3 comprises 18 residues. CDR1 is MNHNS and CDR2 is SASEGT in the germline V gene. The CDR3 nucleotides read TGTGCCAGCAGGACGGACAGGCCCTGGCCCTCATCGGGTCAGCCCCAGCATTTT. As protein: CASRTDRPWPSSGQPQHF.

This clonotype appeared many times. The V gene is TRBV28, the J gene TRBJ1-5; no clear D. The CDR3 has 13 amino acids. Germline V gene lookup returns CDR1 MDHEN and CDR2 SYDVKM. The V end was cut by 7 bases, the J end by 3 bases, with 10 bases between. CDR3 DNA sequence: TGTGCCAGCACCTTAGACCCCAATCAGCCCCAGCATTTT. This translates into CASTLDPNQPQHF. The complete variable domain, with remaining parts taken from reference TRBV28 and TRBJ1-5, reads DVKVTQSSRYLVKRTGEKVFLECVQDMDHENMFWYRQDPGLGLRLIYFSYDVKMKEKGDIPEGYSVSREKKERFSLILESASTNQTSMYLCASTLDPNQPQHFGDGTRLSIL.

Many counts were recorded for this clonotype. The chain links TRBV7-3 to TRBJ2-2, with D possibly being TRBD1 (6 bases). This CDR3 has 14 amino acids. Trimming took off 5 bases at V and 4 bases at J, with 11 bases between the two ends. Germline-derived CDR1 and CDR2 are SGHTA and FQGTGA. CDR3 sequence (DNA): TGTGCCAGCAGCCCCTCACAGGGCACCGGGGAGCTGTTTTTT. Its protein product is CASSPSQGTGELFF.

About this clonotype itself: This clone may be a read error of a much larger clone one base away. The chain carries TRBV28 and TRBJ1-2, with D maybe TRBD1 (6 bases). Germline assignment: CDR1 MDHEN and CDR2 SYDVKM. This CDR3 has 16 amino acids. DNA of the CDR3: TGTGCCAGCAGGAGGGGAGGCCAGGGGTCTAACTGTGGCTACACCTTC. Translation: CASRRGGQGSNCGYTF.

This clonotype was seen ten or more times. The chain recombines TRBV3-1 with TRBJ2-3, with a tentative D call TRBD2 (6 bases). Trimming removed 0 bases from V and 9 bases from J, with 10 bases in between. The CDR3 spans 13 residues. CDR1 is LGHDT and CDR2 is YNNKEL in the germline V gene (reference sequence). DNA for the CDR3: TGTGCCAGCAGCCAAGATCGGCGGGGAACGCAGTATTTT. Residues: CASSQDRRGTQYF.

This clonotype was picked up many times. The chain uses TRBV4-1 and TRBJ2-6; D is undetermined. This CDR3 contains 18 residues. The ends were cut back, 4 bases at V and 4 bases at J, with 20 bases in the middle. Germline V gene lookup returns CDR1 MGHRA and CDR2 YSYEKL. The CDR3 spells CASSPNIPSFVGANVLTF. The CDR3 bases are TGCGCCAGCAGCCCCAATATTCCAAGTTTCGTGGGGGCCAACGTCCTGACTTTC.

Regarding this clonotype: This sequence may be a read error, since a much larger clone differs from it by one base. CDR3 in amino acids: CASSFDPGNTTYF. CDR3 nucleotides: TGTGCCAGCAGCTTCGATCCTGGAAACACCACATATTTT. The chain uses TRBV2 and TRBJ1-3; no reliable D call. Germline CDR1 is SNHLY and CDR2 is FYNNEI. This CDR3 region has 13 residues.

To note about this clonotype: An end of the junction differs from the germline gene, which may be a read error. The rearrangement joins TRBV20-1 to TRBJ1-6; the D is unclear. CDR3 length equals 13 residues. CDR1 and CDR2 (germline): DFQATT, SNEGSKA (reference sequence). The CDR3 coding sequence is TGCAGTGGTGGACCGACACAAAGTTCACCCTTCCACTTT. Amino acids: CSGGPTQSSPFHF.

This clonotype is medium-sized within its sample. This rearrangement joins TRBV5-1 to TRBJ1-2; the D gene is possibly TRBD1 (5 bases). The CDR3 contains 15 residues. The germline V gene has CDR1 SGHRS and CDR2 YFSETQ. V was trimmed by 0 bases and J by 8 bases, leaving 17 bases between them. The CDR3 here is CASSLGQSRPSGYTF. The CDR3 DNA reads as TGCGCCAGCAGCTTGGGACAGTCCAGGCCCTCAGGCTACACCTTC.

About this clonotype: Given the absence of the conserved phenylalanine or tryptophan at the CDR3 end, a read error is likely. The DNA is left out, because the CDR3 cannot be placed on it with certainty; the CDR3 is given as TCRdb lists it. The J gene is TRBJ2-3, the V gene TRBV20-1; the table's D call, TRBD2, was not checked against the DNA. Per the germline V gene, CDR1 is DFQATT and CDR2 is SNEGSKA (reference sequence). The CDR3 has 15 amino acids, counting both end residues. This CDR3 is CSARRGGVNEQYFGP.

This clonotype was found many times. The chain couples TRBV27 to TRBJ1-4; D is possibly TRBD1 (5 bases). V lost 5 bases to trimming and J lost 10 bases, with 14 bases between them. The length of the CDR3 is 13 residues. Germline V CDR1 and CDR2: MNHEY, SMNVEV (reference sequence). The CDR3 sequence is CASSPGRGGKLFF. CDR3 in DNA: TGTGCCAGCAGTCCCGGGAGGGGAGGAAAACTGTTTTTT. Based on the CDR3 plus reference TRBV27 and TRBJ1-4, the full variable domain is EAQVTQNPRYLITVTGKKLTVTCSQNMNHEYMSWYRQDPGLGLRQIYYSMNVEVTDKGDVPEGYKVSRKEKRNFPLILESPSPNQTSLYFCASSPGRGGKLFFGSGTQLSVL.

This clonotype was detected ten times or more. The chain is built from TRBV30 and TRBJ2-5, with 9 bases matching TRBD1. The V gene end was trimmed by 2 bases and the J gene end by 4 bases; junction bases not matched to a gene: 8. Germline V lookup: CDR1 GTSNPN, CDR2 SVGIG (reference sequence). CDR3 length: 15 amino acids. CDR3 nucleotide sequence: TGTGCCTGGAGTTCATTGGGGACAGGGCGAGAGACCCAGTACTTC. This encodes CAWSSLGTGRETQYF.

As regards this clonotype: Just one base apart from a much larger clone, this may be a read error. The chain recombines TRBV6-2 or TRBV6-3 with TRBJ1-2; D is uncertain. Germline CDR1 and CDR2: MNHEY and SVGEGT. V lost 6 bases and J 4 bases, leaving 18 bases between the germline ends. There are 15 residues in the CDR3. DNA for the CDR3: TGTGCCAGCAGCCAGGCCCTCTGCCGTTCCTATGGCTACACCTTC. Translated: CASSQALCRSYGYTF.